Below are 18 T cell receptor beta chains sequenced from a single sample in a study of cytomegalovirus exposure and HLA in healthy donors. The PCR employed 60 Vbeta primers together with 13 Jbeta primers. Generated by immunoSEQ multiplex PCR, the TCRdb table keeps only in-frame clones and is missing some. Here the sample spans about 190,000 clones, about 86% being singletons. The sequencing sample was made of PBMCs. Source of these receptors: a man aged 35 to 55 in good health and CMV-seropositive.

This sequence joins TRBV5-4 and TRBJ2-1, with 10 bases lining up with TRBD1. This CDR3 has 15 amino acids. CDR1 SGHNT and CDR2 YYREEE come from the germline V gene (reference sequence). Trimming removed 2 bases from V and 6 bases from J; junction bases left unmatched: 5. CDR3 residues: CASSFRQGARNEQFF. The DNA of the CDR3 is TGTGCCAGCAGCTTCCGACAGGGGGCGCGCAATGAGCAGTTCTTC. The entire variable domain, with the rest obtained from reference TRBV5-4 and TRBJ2-1, is as follows: ETGVTQSPTHLIKTRGQQVTLRCSSQSGHNTVSWYQQALGQGPQFIFQYYREEENGRGNFPPRFSGLQFPNYSSELNVNALELDDSALYLCASSFRQGARNEQFFGPGTRLTVL.

The chain is built from TRBV6-1 and TRBJ2-7; 12 nucleotides agree with TRBD2. Germline-derived CDR1 and CDR2 are MNHNS and SASEGT. J was trimmed by 3 bases and V by 1 base; bases with no gene match: 1. The CDR3 runs to 15 residues. CDR3 DNA sequence: TGTGCCAGCAGTGAAGGGACTAGCGGGGTCTACGAGCAGTACTTC. This gives the protein CASSEGTSGVYEQYF.

The rearrangement links TRBV6-4 to TRBJ1-1; TRBD1 is a possible D gene (5 bases). Germline CDR1 reads MRHNA; CDR2 reads SNTAGT. V gave up 3 bases and J gave up 2 bases, with 7 bases separating them. The CDR3 contains 13 residues. The CDR3 here is CASSEQVNTEAFF. The CDR3 region has the DNA TGTGCCAGCAGTGAACAGGTAAACACTGAAGCTTTCTTT.

The chain is built from TRBV18 and TRBJ1-1; TRBD1 agrees at 11 bases. After removal of 3 bases from V and 5 bases from J, the junction contained 8 bases not matched to a gene. Germline V gene sequence: CDR1 KGHSH, CDR2 LQKENI. The CDR3 sequence is 16 residues long. The CDR3 loop is CASSPKGTGGNTEAFF. The CDR3 nucleotides read TGTGCCAGCTCACCGAAAGGGACAGGGGGAAATACTGAAGCTTTCTTT.

This clone was recorded once. The chain uses TRBV6-1 and TRBJ1-5; the D is unclear. Germline CDR1 is MNHNS and CDR2 is SASEGT. V lost 8 bases, J lost 6 bases, and 8 bases lay in between. The CDR3 is made up of 11 amino acids. The CDR3 sequence: CASGPVQPQHF. The CDR3, as DNA: TGTGCCAGCGGCCCCGTTCAGCCCCAGCATTTT.

This chain joins TRBV5-6 and TRBJ2-1; D uncertain. V was trimmed by 0 bases and J by 1 base, leaving 5 bases between them. The CDR3 runs 14 residues. Germline V gene lookup returns CDR1 SGHDT and CDR2 YYEEEE. The CDR3 loop is CASSLGRSYNEQFF. CDR3 nucleotide sequence: TGTGCCAGCAGCTTGGGCAGATCCTACAATGAGCAGTTCTTC.

J is TRBJ1-1 and V is TRBV28; possibly TRBD1 for D (6 bases). The V and J ends lost 3 bases and 5 bases respectively, with 16 bases between them. The CDR3 is 15 residues long. Germline V gives CDR1 MDHEN, CDR2 SYDVKM. For the CDR3, the DNA is TGTGCCAGCAGTTTTGTAGCAGGGGCTGTAACTGAAGCTTTCTTT. It translates to CASSFVAGAVTEAFF.

Notes on this clone: Distinct nucleotide sequences in the sample also encode this CDR3. V is TRBV7-9 and J is TRBJ1-1; possible D gene TRBD1, 6 bases. Germline V gene data show CDR1 as SEHNR and CDR2 as FQNEAQ (reference sequence). The CDR3 is 13 residues long. V shed 6 bases and J shed 1 base, with 9 bases lying between them. The CDR3 nucleotides read TGTGCCAGCAGTCCACAGGGGAACACTGAAGCTTTCTTT. Translating gives CASSPQGNTEAFF.

The chain couples TRBV27 to TRBJ1-5, with D tentatively TRBD1 (5 bases). The V gene lost 3 bases and the J gene lost 5 bases, with 14 bases spanning the gap. The CDR3 covers 15 residues. Germline V gene sequence: CDR1 MNHEY, CDR2 SMNVEV (reference sequence). CDR3 sequence (DNA): TGTGCCAGCAGTTTGAACAATGGGGGGGATCAGCCCCAGCATTTT. This sequence encodes CASSLNNGGDQPQHF.

The chain combines TRBV10-3 with TRBJ2-2; 8 bases line up with TRBD2. The V segment lost 7 bases and the J segment 0 bases; nucleotides outside the gene matches: 7. The CDR3 runs 16 residues. CDR1 ENHRY and CDR2 SYGVKD come from the germline V gene. CDR3 protein: CAITKTSVTNTGELFF. CDR3 nucleotide sequence: TGTGCCATCACCAAGACTAGCGTTACGAACACCGGGGAGCTGTTTTTT.

The genes are TRBV5-6 and TRBJ1-1, with TRBD1 matching 10 bases. The V and J ends lost 1 base and 5 bases, in that order; junction bases with no gene match: 5. Germline V gives CDR1 SGHDT, CDR2 YYEEEE. CDR3 length equals 15 residues. The CDR3 region is CASSLWDRGRTEAFF. For the CDR3, the DNA is TGTGCCAGCAGCTTGTGGGACAGGGGTAGGACTGAAGCTTTCTTT.

CDR3 sequence: CASSVQGDNYGYTF. CDR3 sequence (DNA): TGTGCCAGCAGTGTACAGGGGGATAACTATGGCTACACCTTC. The chain has TRBV2 and TRBJ1-2; 8 bases match TRBD1. Unmatched junction bases numbered 2, after V lost 4 bases and J lost 1 base. The CDR3 consists of 14 residues. Looked up from germline, CDR1 is SNHLY and CDR2 is FYNNEI.

The chain recombines TRBV11-2 with TRBJ2-7; 7 bases are shared with TRBD2. The CDR3 consists of 17 residues. V gave up 1 base and J gave up 2 bases; unmatched junction bases: 11. Germline assignment: CDR1 SGHAT and CDR2 FQNNGV. CDR3 residues: CASSLAGREARAYEQYF. CDR3 nucleotide sequence: TGTGCCAGCAGCTTAGCGGGGAGGGAGGCCAGAGCCTACGAGCAGTACTTC.

The V gene is TRBV5-1, the J gene TRBJ1-1, with unresolved D. The CDR3 is made up of 14 amino acids. The V gene's germline CDR1 is SGHRS and CDR2 YFSETQ. The germline V and J ends were trimmed by 0 bases and 4 bases, with 10 bases remaining between them. The CDR3 loop is CASSLDSTSTEAFF. In DNA form, the CDR3 reads TGCGCCAGCAGCTTGGATTCTACGAGCACTGAAGCTTTCTTT.

This chain links TRBV6-1 with TRBJ2-7; a possible D gene is TRBD2 (6 bases). V lost 10 bases to trimming and J lost 0 bases, with 13 bases between them. The CDR3 covers 13 residues. Germline loops: CDR1 MNHNS, CDR2 SASEGT. The CDR3 DNA is TGTGCCACCGAGGGACTGCTCTCCTACGAGCAGTACTTC. Amino acids: CATEGLLSYEQYF.

A note on this clone: Germline and junction disagree at one end, which may indicate a read error. The chain combines TRBV5-1 with TRBJ2-2, with D maybe TRBD2 (6 bases). CDR3 size: 16 residues. Germline V CDR1 and CDR2: SGHRS, YFSETQ. CDR3 nucleotide sequence: TGCGCCAGCAGCTCTCAAGATGGGGGGAACCCCGGGGAGCTGTTTTTT. Protein: CASSSQDGGNPGELFF.

CDR3 nucleotides: TGTGCCAGCAGCTTAGTGACAGTTAACACTGAAGCTTTCTTT. Amino acids: CASSLVTVNTEAFF. The rearrangement uses TRBV7-2 and TRBJ1-1; a weak D match, TRBD1 (5 bases). Between the trimmed V and J ends, which lost 1 base and 2 bases, there was a span of 8 bases. The germline V gene encodes CDR1 SGHTA and CDR2 FQGNSA. The CDR3 extends over 14 amino acids.

This chain connects TRBV7-9 to TRBJ1-5, with a possible D match to TRBD1 (5 bases). The germline V gene has CDR1 SEHNR and CDR2 FQNEAQ (reference sequence). The CDR3 sequence is 14 residues long. Between the trimmed V and J ends, which lost 0 bases and 9 bases, there was a span of 12 bases. The CDR3 is CASSLAGDGGPQHF. In DNA, the CDR3 is TGTGCCAGCAGCTTAGCAGGGGATGGTGGGCCCCAGCATTTT.